The 10 T cell receptor beta chains below come from one sample, sequenced in a study of OX40 agonist ivuxolimab in advanced cancers. Produced via immunoSEQ multiplex PCR; TCRdb's table is partial and in-frame only. This table holds 76,000 or so clones, 85% to 95% found once. The sequencing used CD4+ or CD8+ T cells sorted from blood, collected in a trial of the OX40 agonist ivuxolimab. These TCRs come from an adult with an advanced solid tumor such as melanoma, head and neck, liver or kidney cancer.

This clone was counted once. This chain links TRBV5-6 with TRBJ1-1; D unclear. Germline V gene lookup returns CDR1 SGHDT and CDR2 YYEEEE. Trimming took off 2 bases at V and 7 bases at J, with 6 bases between the two ends. The length of the CDR3 is 11 residues. The CDR3 nucleotides read TGTGCCAGCAGCTTTGGGGTTGAAGCTTTCTTT. Protein sequence: CASSFGVEAFF.

The chain joins TRBV5-6 to TRBJ1-1, with 7 bases fitting TRBD1. The CDR3 has 15 residues. Germline values: CDR1 SGHDT, CDR2 YYEEEE. V was clipped by 2 bases and J by 4 bases; unmatched bases: 8. DNA of the CDR3: TGTGCCAGCAGCTTTAACAGGGGTTGGGGCACTGAAGCTTTCTTT. Amino acid sequence: CASSFNRGWGTEAFF.

This chain links TRBV27 with TRBJ1-1; D gene uncertain. CDR3 length: 15 amino acids. V shed 2 bases and J shed 2 bases, with 12 bases lying between them. Per the germline V gene, CDR1 is MNHEY and CDR2 is SMNVEV (reference sequence). CDR3 sequence: CASSLIGRLNTEAFF. The CDR3 DNA sequence: TGTGCCAGCAGTTTAATAGGAAGACTTAACACTGAAGCTTTCTTT.

The CDR3: CASSLRGEASRATQYF. The CDR3 DNA follows: TGTGCCAGCAGCCTCCGGGGGGAGGCTTCGCGGGCTACGCAGTATTTT. The chain employs TRBV9 and TRBJ2-3; 7 bases match TRBD2. Germline CDR1 and CDR2: SGDLS and YYNGEE. V lost 4 bases and J lost 8; bases outside the gene matches: 16. The CDR3 covers 16 residues. Combining the CDR3 with reference TRBV9 and TRBJ2-3 gives the whole variable domain DSGVTQTPKHLITATGQRVTLRCSPRSGDLSVYWYQQSLDQGLQFLIQYYNGEERAKGNILERFSAQQFPDLHSELNLSSLELGDSALYFCASSLRGEASRATQYFGPGTRLTVL.

CDR3 in DNA: TGCAGCGTTGAAGCCAGGGGGACGAACACTGAAGCTTTCTTT. Translated: CSVEARGTNTEAFF. The chain employs TRBV29-1 and TRBJ1-1, with TRBD1 matching over 7 bases. The CDR3 consists of 14 residues. Germline V gives CDR1 SQVTM, CDR2 ANQGSEA. The V segment lost 1 base and the J segment 1 base; nucleotides outside the gene matches: 3.

The chain is built from TRBV6-1 and TRBJ1-3; 7 bases map to TRBD1. This CDR3 comprises 15 residues. The J segment lost 3 bases and the V segment lost 1 base, leaving 3 bases of the junction unmatched. In germline, CDR1 is MNHNS, CDR2 SASEGT. The chain's CDR3 is CASSEDRGYGNTIYF. The CDR3 DNA is TGTGCCAGCAGTGAAGACAGGGGTTATGGAAACACCATATATTTT.

This clone was seen a single time. As DNA, the CDR3 is TGTGCCAGCAGCTTGGCAGGGTATGGCTACACCTTC. Translating it yields CASSLAGYGYTF. This chain links TRBV5-4 with TRBJ1-2, with a tentative D call TRBD1 (5 bases). The CDR3 is 12 residues long. The germline V gene encodes CDR1 SGHNT and CDR2 YYREEE (reference sequence). V lost 0 bases to trimming and J lost 5 bases, with 5 bases between them.

The chain combines TRBV19 with TRBJ2-1, with 9 nucleotides matching TRBD2. V lost 10 bases to trimming and J lost 4 bases; unmatched junction nucleotides: 11. Germline V gene lookup returns CDR1 LNHDA and CDR2 SQIVND (reference sequence). The CDR3 totals 15 residues. The CDR3 coding sequence is TGTGCCACCCGATCCGGGACTAGCTCTTACAATGAGCAGTTCTTC. Translation: CATRSGTSSYNEQFF.

The chain recombines TRBV12-5 with TRBJ2-3; D is tentatively TRBD1 or TRBD2 (5 bases each). In germline, CDR1 is LGHNT, CDR2 FRNRAP. The length of the CDR3 is 15 residues. The V end lost 2 bases, the J end lost 1 base, and 10 bases lay between the germline ends. The DNA of the CDR3 is TGTGCTAGTGGTTTGTCTGGGACGGGCACAGATACGCAGTATTTT. Translating gives CASGLSGTGTDTQYF. The complete variable domain, with remaining parts taken from reference TRBV12-5 and TRBJ2-3, reads DARVTQTPRHKVTEMGQEVTMRCQPILGHNTVFWYRQTMMQGLELLAYFRNRAPLDDSGMPKDRFSAEMPDATLATLKIQPSEPRDSAVYFCASGLSGTGTDTQYFGPGTRLTVL.

The chain uses TRBV23-1 and TRBJ2-7; tentative D call: TRBD1 (5 bases). TRBV23-1 is placed among ORFs of uncertain function. Trimming removed 0 bases at V and 0 bases at J, with 15 bases between. This CDR3 has 17 residues. In nucleotides, the CDR3 is TGCGCCAGCAGTCAATCGCTGGGGCCAGGTTCCTCCTACGAGCAGTACTTC. Translated: CASSQSLGPGSSYEQYF.